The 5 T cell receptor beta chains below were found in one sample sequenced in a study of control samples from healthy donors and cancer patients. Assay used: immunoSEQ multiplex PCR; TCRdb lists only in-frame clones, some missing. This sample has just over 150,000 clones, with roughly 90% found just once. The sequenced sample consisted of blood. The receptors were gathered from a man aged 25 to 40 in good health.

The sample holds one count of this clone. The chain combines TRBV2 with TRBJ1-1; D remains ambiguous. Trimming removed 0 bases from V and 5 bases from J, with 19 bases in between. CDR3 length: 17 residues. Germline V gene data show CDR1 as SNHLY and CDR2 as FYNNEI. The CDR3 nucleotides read TGTGCCAGCAGTGAAGCGGGGAACACCCAGATACGTACTGAAGCTTTCTTT. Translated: CASSEAGNTQIRTEAFF. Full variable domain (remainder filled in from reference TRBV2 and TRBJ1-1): EPEVTQTPSHQVTQMGQEVILRCVPISNHLYFYWYRQILGQKVEFLVSFYNNEISEKSEIFDDQFSVERPDGSNFTLKIRSTKLEDSAMYFCASSEAGNTQIRTEAFFGQGTRLTVV.

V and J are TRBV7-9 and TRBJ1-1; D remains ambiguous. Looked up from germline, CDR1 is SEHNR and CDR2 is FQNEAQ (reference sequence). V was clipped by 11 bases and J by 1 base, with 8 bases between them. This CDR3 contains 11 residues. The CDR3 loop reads CASRRNTEAFF. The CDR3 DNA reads TGTGCCTCTCGGAGGAACACTGAAGCTTTCTTT.

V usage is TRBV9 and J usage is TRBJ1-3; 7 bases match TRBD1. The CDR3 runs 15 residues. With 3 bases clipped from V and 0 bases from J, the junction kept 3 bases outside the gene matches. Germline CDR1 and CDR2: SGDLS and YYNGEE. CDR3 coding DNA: TGTGCCAGCAGCGCCGGGGACAGCTCTGGAAACACCATATATTTT. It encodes CASSAGDSSGNTIYF.

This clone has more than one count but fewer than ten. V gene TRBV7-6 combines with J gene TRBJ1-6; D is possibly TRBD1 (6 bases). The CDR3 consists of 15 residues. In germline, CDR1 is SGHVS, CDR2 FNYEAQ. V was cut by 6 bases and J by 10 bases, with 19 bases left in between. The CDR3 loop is CASSLIAEGDSPLHF. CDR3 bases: TGTGCCAGCAGTCTAATTGCCGAGGGGGACTCACCCCTCCACTTT. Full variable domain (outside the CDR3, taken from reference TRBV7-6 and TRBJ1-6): GAGVSQSPRYKVTKRGQDVALRCDPISGHVSLYWYRQALGQGPEFLTYFNYEAQQDKSGLPNDRFSAERPEGSISTLTIQRTEQRDSAMYRCASSLIAEGDSPLHFGNGTRLTVT.

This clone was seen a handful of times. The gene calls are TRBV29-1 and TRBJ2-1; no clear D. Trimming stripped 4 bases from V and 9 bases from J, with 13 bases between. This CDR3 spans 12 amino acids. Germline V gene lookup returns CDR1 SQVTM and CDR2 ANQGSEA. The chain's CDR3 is CSVVGFAVEQFF. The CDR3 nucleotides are TGCAGCGTTGTGGGTTTTGCGGTTGAGCAGTTCTTC.